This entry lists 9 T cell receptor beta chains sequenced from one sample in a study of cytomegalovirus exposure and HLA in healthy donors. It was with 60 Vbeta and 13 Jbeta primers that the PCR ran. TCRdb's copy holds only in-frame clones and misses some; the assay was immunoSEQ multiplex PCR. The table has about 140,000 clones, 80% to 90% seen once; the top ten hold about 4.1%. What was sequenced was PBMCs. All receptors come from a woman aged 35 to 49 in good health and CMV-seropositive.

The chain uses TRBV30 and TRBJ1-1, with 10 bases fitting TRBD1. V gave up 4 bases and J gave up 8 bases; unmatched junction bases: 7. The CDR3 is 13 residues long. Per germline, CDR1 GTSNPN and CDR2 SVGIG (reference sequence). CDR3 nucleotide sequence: TGTGCCTGGATCATCGGGACAGGGGTGGAAGCTTTCTTT. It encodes CAWIIGTGVEAFF.

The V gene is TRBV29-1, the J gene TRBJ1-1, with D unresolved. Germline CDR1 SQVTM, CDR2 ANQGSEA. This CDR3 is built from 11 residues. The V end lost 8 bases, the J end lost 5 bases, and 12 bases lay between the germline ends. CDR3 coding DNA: TGCAGCTCATCCGACGGGACTGAAGCTTTCTTT. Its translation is CSSSDGTEAFF.

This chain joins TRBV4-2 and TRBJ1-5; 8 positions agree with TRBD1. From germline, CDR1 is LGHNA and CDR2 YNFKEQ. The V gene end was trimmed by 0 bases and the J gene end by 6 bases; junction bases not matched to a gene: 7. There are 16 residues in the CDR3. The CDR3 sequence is CASSQDLQGGSQPQHF. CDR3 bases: TGTGCCAGCAGCCAAGACCTACAGGGGGGTTCTCAGCCCCAGCATTTT.

The CDR3 protein is CASSRDRGSETQYF. CDR3 nucleotide sequence: TGCGCCAGCAGCCGGGACAGGGGGTCAGAGACCCAGTACTTC. The chain links TRBV5-1 to TRBJ2-5; 11 positions match TRBD1. The CDR3 consists of 14 residues. V lost 4 bases, J lost 4 bases, and 3 bases stayed unmatched. Germline values: CDR1 SGHRS, CDR2 YFSETQ.

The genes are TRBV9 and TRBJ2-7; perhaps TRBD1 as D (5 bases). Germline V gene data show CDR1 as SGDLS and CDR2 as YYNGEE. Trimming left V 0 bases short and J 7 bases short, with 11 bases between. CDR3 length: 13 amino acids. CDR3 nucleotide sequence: TGTGCCAGCAGCGTAGGGCCAGGGTGGGAGCAGTACTTC. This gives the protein CASSVGPGWEQYF.

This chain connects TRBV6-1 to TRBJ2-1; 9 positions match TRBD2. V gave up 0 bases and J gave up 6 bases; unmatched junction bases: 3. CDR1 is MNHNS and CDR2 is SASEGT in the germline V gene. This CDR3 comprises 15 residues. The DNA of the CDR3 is TGTGCCAGCAGTGAAGCGGGACTAGCATTCAATGAGCAGTTCTTC. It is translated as CASSEAGLAFNEQFF.

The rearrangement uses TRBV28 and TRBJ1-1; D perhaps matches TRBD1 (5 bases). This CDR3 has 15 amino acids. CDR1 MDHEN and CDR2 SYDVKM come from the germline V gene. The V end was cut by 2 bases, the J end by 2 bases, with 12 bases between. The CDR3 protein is CASSLGDWGNTEAFF. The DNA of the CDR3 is TGTGCCAGCAGTTTAGGGGACTGGGGAAACACTGAAGCTTTCTTT.

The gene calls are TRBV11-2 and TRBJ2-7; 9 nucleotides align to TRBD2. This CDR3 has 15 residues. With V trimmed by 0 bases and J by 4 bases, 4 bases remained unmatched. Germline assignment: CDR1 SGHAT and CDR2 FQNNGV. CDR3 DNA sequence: TGTGCCAGCAGCTTAGAGGGTAGCGGGGGTTACGAGCAGTACTTC. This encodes CASSLEGSGGYEQYF.

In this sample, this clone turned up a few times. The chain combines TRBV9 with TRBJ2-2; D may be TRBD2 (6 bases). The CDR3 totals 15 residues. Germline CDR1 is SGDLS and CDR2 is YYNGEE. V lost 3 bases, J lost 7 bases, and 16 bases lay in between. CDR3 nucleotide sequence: TGTGCCAGCAGCGGGCGGGGCGTCGAGTACGGGGAGCTGTTTTTT. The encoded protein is CASSGRGVEYGELFF.